This T cell receptor (beta chain) was sequenced for a study of blood T cell repertoires in COVID-19. The data were produced by immunoSEQ multiplex PCR, yet TCRdb's version contains in-frame clones alone and is incomplete. Among roughly 350,000 clones listed, around 87% were seen once. Germline CDR1 and CDR2: MDHEN and SYDVKM. The CDR3 is made up of 14 amino acids. The V gene end was trimmed by 7 bases and the J gene end by 0 bases; junction bases not matched to a gene: 3. Sequencing input: peripheral blood. The chain joins TRBV28 to TRBJ2-1, with 7 positions matching TRBD2. This TCR was recovered from a woman under 40 with COVID-19, enrolled during active disease. The DNA of the CDR3 is TGTGCCAGCACCCCGGGGGGCTCCTACAATGAGCAGTTCTTC. Amino acids: CASTPGGSYNEQFF.